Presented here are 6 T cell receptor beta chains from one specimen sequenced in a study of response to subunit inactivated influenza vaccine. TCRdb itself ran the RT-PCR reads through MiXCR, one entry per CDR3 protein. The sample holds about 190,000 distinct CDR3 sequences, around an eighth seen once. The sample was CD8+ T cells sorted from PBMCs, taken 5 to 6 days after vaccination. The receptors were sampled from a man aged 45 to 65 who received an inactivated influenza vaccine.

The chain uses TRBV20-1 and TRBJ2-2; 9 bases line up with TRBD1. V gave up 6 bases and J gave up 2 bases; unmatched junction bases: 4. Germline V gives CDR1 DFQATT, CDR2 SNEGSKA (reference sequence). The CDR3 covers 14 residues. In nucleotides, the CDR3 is TGCAGTGCGACGGACAGGGGAAACACCGGGGAGCTGTTTTTT. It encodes CSATDRGNTGELFF.

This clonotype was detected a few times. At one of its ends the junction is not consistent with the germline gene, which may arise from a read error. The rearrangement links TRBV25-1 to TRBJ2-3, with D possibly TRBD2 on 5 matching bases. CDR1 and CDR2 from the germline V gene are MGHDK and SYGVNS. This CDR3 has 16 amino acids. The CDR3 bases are TGTGCCAGCAGTGAATGGCAGGAGGCCGGCACAGATGCGCAGTATTTT. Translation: CASSEWQEAGTDAQYF.

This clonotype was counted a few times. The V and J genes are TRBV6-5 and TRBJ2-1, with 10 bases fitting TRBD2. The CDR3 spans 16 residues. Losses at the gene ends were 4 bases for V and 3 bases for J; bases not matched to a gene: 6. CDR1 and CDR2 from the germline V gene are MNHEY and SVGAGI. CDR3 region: CASSWTTSGNYNEQFF. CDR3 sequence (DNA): TGTGCCAGCAGTTGGACTACTAGCGGGAACTACAATGAGCAGTTCTTC.

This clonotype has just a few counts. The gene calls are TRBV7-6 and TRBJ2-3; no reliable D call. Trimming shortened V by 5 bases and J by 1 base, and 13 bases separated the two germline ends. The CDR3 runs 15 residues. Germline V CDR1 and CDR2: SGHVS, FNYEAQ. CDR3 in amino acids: CASSPQTTGTDTQYF. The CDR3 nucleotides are TGTGCCAGCAGCCCGCAAACCACAGGCACAGATACGCAGTATTTT.

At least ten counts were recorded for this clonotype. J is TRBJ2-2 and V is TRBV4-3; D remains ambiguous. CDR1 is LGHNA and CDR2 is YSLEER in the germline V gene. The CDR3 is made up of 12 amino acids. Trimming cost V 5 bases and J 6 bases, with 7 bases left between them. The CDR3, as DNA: TGCGCCAGCAGCTACGGCCCCGGGGAGCTGTTTTTT. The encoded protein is CASSYGPGELFF.

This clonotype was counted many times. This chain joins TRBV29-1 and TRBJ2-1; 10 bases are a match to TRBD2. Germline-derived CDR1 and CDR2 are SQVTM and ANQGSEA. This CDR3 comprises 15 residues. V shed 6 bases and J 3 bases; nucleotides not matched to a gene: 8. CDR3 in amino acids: CSVAGRTSGYNEQFF. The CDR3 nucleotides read TGCAGCGTGGCGGGACGGACTAGCGGCTACAATGAGCAGTTCTTC.